The TCR beta chain under discussion was sequenced for a study of CD8+CD57+ T cells in acquired aplastic anemia. Trimming at V came to 1 base and at J to 1 base, leaving 2 bases not matched to a gene. This CDR3 has 15 amino acids. Germline CDR1 SEHNR, CDR2 FQNEAQ (reference sequence). Profiles of TCR beta VDJ and CDR3 were generated from a genomic DNA template. MiXCR, run by TCRdb on the reads, gives a single entry per CDR3 protein. The sample records 30,000 to 40,000 distinct CDR3 sequences, around 82% being singletons. Remarks on this clonotype: Here the CDR3 omits its conserved ending phenylalanine or tryptophan, so a read error is the likely source.

This chain links TRBV7-9 with TRBJ2-7, with 9 nucleotides matching TRBD2. The sequence derives from a human donor in good health, serving as a control. The sample comprised sorted CD4+, CD8+, or CD8+CD57+ T cells (not recorded which) from PBMCs. This CDR3 is CASSLDGLASYEQYL. CDR3 nucleotides: TGTGCCAGCAGCTTAGACGGACTAGCGTCCTACGAGCAGTACCTC.